A selection of T cell receptor beta chains follows, all from one sample in a study of radiotherapy plus CTLA-4 blockade in lung cancer. Sequencing was performed with immunoSEQ multiplex PCR; in TCRdb, only in-frame clones are kept and a portion is missing. This sample has around 70,000 clones, with over 75% found just once. Sequencing used peripheral blood, obtained from a patient treated with radiotherapy plus ipilimumab. Receptor source: a human donor with non-small cell lung cancer that progressed on radiotherapy plus ipilimumab. CDR3s include the opening cysteine and the closing phenylalanine or tryptophan. A D gene is named only where the DNA matches it firmly. For some rows the clone size is stated as once, few or many, or as a class when expanded; others skip it.

.,TRBJ2-1,.,13,TRBV6-6,TGTGCCAGCAGTGTCTACTATTATAATGAGCAGTTCTTC,CASSVYYYNEQFF
.,TRBJ1-2,.,12,TRBV19,TGTGCCAGTAGCCCGGCCCGGCCGCTAAGTACCTTC,CASSPARPLSTF
.,TRBJ1-4,.,16,TRBV18,TGTGCCAGCTCACCGGGACACTCTCCAACTAATGAAAAACTGTTTTTT,CASSPGHSPTNEKLFF
.,TRBJ2-7,TRBD1,20,TRBV4-1,TGCGCCAGCAGCCTCCCACCTTCGTTACCGGGACAGGTGTATACCTACGAGCAGTACTTC,CASSLPPSLPGQVYTYEQYF
.,TRBJ1-1,.,13,TRBV28,TGTGCCAGCAGTTTCGGCCCTAACACTGAAGCTTTCTTT,CASSFGPNTEAFF
.,TRBJ2-3,.,14,TRBV2,TGTGCCAGCAGTGAAGCCTCGCCTAGAGATACGCAGTATTTT,CASSEASPRDTQYF
.,TRBJ1-4,.,17,TRBV7-6,TGTGCCAGCAGCTTATTGGGGATTTGGACAGATAATGAAAAACTGTTTTTT,CASSLLGIWTDNEKLFF
.,TRBJ2-5,.,14,TRBV5-1,TGCGCCAGCAGCTTGGGTGCCAAAGCGGAGACCCAGTACTTC,CASSLGAKAETQYF
.,TRBJ1-1,.,15,TRBV4-1,TGCGCCAGCAGCCAAGCGGTAGGACAGAACACTGAAGCTTTCTTT,CASSQAVGQNTEAFF
.,TRBJ2-7,TRBD2,13,TRBV5-1,TGCGCCAGCAGGATCGGGACTACCTACGAGCAGTACTTC,CASRIGTTYEQYF
.,TRBJ1-2,.,12,TRBV11-2,TGTGCCAGCAGCAAGACAGACTATGGCTACACCTTC,CASSKTDYGYTF
.,TRBJ2-5,TRBD1,15,TRBV4-1,TGCGCCAGCAGCCAAGGCGACAGGGATCAAGAGACCCAGTACTTC,CASSQGDRDQETQYF
.,TRBJ2-5,.,14,TRBV25-1,TGTGCCAGCAGTGTATCGGGCCACCAAGAGACCCAGTACTTC,CASSVSGHQETQYF
.,TRBJ1-2,TRBD1,12,TRBV6-5,TGTGCCAGCAGTTCACGACAGGGGGCAAACACCTTC,CASSSRQGANTF
many,TRBJ2-1,.,13,TRBV27,TGTGCCAGCAGTTTGAGTCGGTACAATGAGCAGTTCTTC,CASSLSRYNEQFF
few,TRBJ2-5,.,16,TRBV2,TGTGCCAGCAGTGAAATGAACAGGGTGGCGGGGGAGACCCAGTACTTC,CASSEMNRVAGETQYF
.,TRBJ2-7,TRBD2,12,TRBV28,TGTGCCAGCGCGACTAGCGGATACGAGCAGTACTTC,CASATSGYEQYF
few,TRBJ2-1,.,15,TRBV5-6,TGTGCCAGCAGCGGGTCGGATAGGTCCTACAATGAGCAGTTCTTC,CASSGSDRSYNEQFF
.,TRBJ2-7,.,12,TRBV7-9,TGTGCCAGCTCTTCCGGGGACTACGAGCAGTACTTC,CASSSGDYEQYF
once,TRBJ1-4,TRBD1,18,TRBV30,TGTGCCTGGAGTCGTATGACAGGGGGGATTTCGTTTCGGGAAAAACTGTTTTTT,CAWSRMTGGISFREKLFF
once,TRBJ1-1,.,14,TRBV6-5,TGTGCCAGCAGTGAAAGGAGGGGGTACACTGAAGCTTTCTTT,CASSERRGYTEAFF
.,TRBJ2-1,.,17,TRBV7-9,TGTGCCAGCAGCTTTAGTCCAGGGACAAGCTCCTACAATGAGCAGTTCTTC,CASSFSPGTSSYNEQFF
.,TRBJ2-3,TRBD2,17,TRBV5-1,TGCGCCAGCAGCGCCGGGTGGACTAGCGGGAGGTCAGATACGCAGTATTTT,CASSAGWTSGRSDTQYF
.,TRBJ1-4,TRBD1,13,TRBV18,TGTGCCAGCTCACAGGGGGCCGGGGAAAAACTGTTTTTT,CASSQGAGEKLFF
.,TRBJ2-7,.,13,TRBV28,TGTGCCAGCAGTAGTGCAGGGGCCTACGAGCAGTACTTC,CASSSAGAYEQYF
once,TRBJ1-5,TRBD1,15,TRBV19,TGTGCCAGTAAGGAGTGGGACAGGTGGCATCAGCCCCAGCATTTT,CASKEWDRWHQPQHF
.,TRBJ2-1,.,14,TRBV9,TGTGCCAGCAGCCGCAAAGTTGGCGTAAATGAGCAGTTCTTC,CASSRKVGVNEQFF
once,TRBJ1-1,.,14,TRBV6-6,TGTGCCAGCAACCTGCCGGGGGGGGTGACTGAAGCTTTCTTT,CASNLPGGVTEAFF
few,TRBJ1-1,TRBD1,15,TRBV2,TGTGCCAGCAGTGAGTTGACAGGGCGAGGGACTGAAGCTTTCTTT,CASSELTGRGTEAFF
.,TRBJ2-3,.,12,TRBV11-3,TGTGCCAGCAGCTTAGACACAGATACGCAGTATTTT,CASSLDTDTQYF
.,TRBJ2-7,.,13,TRBV21-1,TGTGCCAGCATCGGCTCCAGGGGTGGGTGGCAGTACTTC,CASIGSRGGWQYF
.,TRBJ2-7,TRBD2,14,TRBV5-4,TGTGCCAGCAGCTGGGCGGGAGGTCAAGGGGAGCAGTACTTC,CASSWAGGQGEQYF
.,TRBJ2-2,.,13,TRBV18,TGTGCCAGCTCACCACTCCCATCTGGGGAGCTGTTTTTT,CASSPLPSGELFF
.,TRBJ2-7,.,14,TRBV28,TGTGCCAGCAGTTTACCGCTTACCTACTACGAGCAGTACTTC,CASSLPLTYYEQYF
.,TRBJ2-1,TRBD1,16,TRBV27,TGTGCCAGCAGTCTACTCCCGGGACAGAGAAGTAATGAGCAGTTCTTC,CASSLLPGQRSNEQFF
.,TRBJ1-2,.,16,TRBV5-4,TGTGCCAGCAGCTACCCGGGACGGCAGACAAGCTATGGCTACACCTTC,CASSYPGRQTSYGYTF
.,TRBJ2-2,.,14,TRBV7-8,TGTGCCAGCAGTTCGACAAGGGTTGGCGGGGAGCTGTTTTTT,CASSSTRVGGELFF
few,TRBJ1-2,.,14,TRBV6-4,TGTGCCAGCAGCCGGACAGCAGATAACTATGGCTACACCTTC,CASSRTADNYGYTF
.,TRBJ2-7,.,13,TRBV7-6,TGTGCCAGCAGCTTAGCACAGAACTACGAGCAGTACTTC,CASSLAQNYEQYF
.,TRBJ1-4,TRBD1,14,TRBV5-1,TGCGCCAGCAGCTCAGACAGGGTCGATGAAAAACTGTTTTTT,CASSSDRVDEKLFF
.,TRBJ2-3,TRBD2,15,TRBV6-1,TGTGCCAGCAGTGTGCTAGCGGGGAGCACAGATACGCAGTATTTT,CASSVLAGSTDTQYF
once,TRBJ1-2,.,13,TRBV10-2,TGCGCCAGCAGTGAAAAGCGCAACTATGGCTACACCTTC,CASSEKRNYGYTF
.,TRBJ1-2,.,15,TRBV6-6,TGTGCCAGCAGTTACTCGAAACAGGGAGCCTATGGCTACACCTTC,CASSYSKQGAYGYTF
.,TRBJ2-3,TRBD1,15,TRBV7-3,TGTGCCAGCAGTCCAAACAGGGGAAGCACAGATACGCAGTATTTT,CASSPNRGSTDTQYF
.,TRBJ2-1,.,14,TRBV6-5,TGTGCCAGCAGAAGTTTAGGGAACTACAATGAGCAGTTCTTC,CASRSLGNYNEQFF
.,TRBJ2-5,.,13,TRBV10-2,TGCGCCAGCAGTCAACGGGTGGGAGAGACCCAGTACTTC,CASSQRVGETQYF
.,TRBJ2-7,TRBD1,13,TRBV2,TGTGCCAGCACGCGGACAGGTCCCCGCGAGCAGTACTTC,CASTRTGPREQYF
.,TRBJ2-1,.,15,TRBV27,TGTGCCAGCAGTTTCCGCTCGGGAATTGTCTATGAGCAGTTCTTC,CASSFRSGIVYEQFF
.,TRBJ1-1,.,15,TRBV9,TGTGCCAGCAGCCCATTAGACAGCCTGAACACTGAAGCTTTCTTT,CASSPLDSLNTEAFF
once,TRBJ2-3,.,16,TRBV6-6,TGTGCCAGCAAGAAGGGGGGCGGTACCTTCACAGATACGCAGTATTTT,CASKKGGGTFTDTQYF
.,TRBJ2-7,TRBD2,14,TRBV28,TGTGCCACGCGTCCGGGGAGGGCCAACTACGAGCAGTACTTC,CATRPGRANYEQYF
.,TRBJ1-2,.,15,TRBV7-8,TGTGCCAGCAGCTTAGCGTCGGAGTCAAGCTATGGCTACACCTTC,CASSLASESSYGYTF
.,TRBJ2-7,.,14,TRBV29-1,TGCAGCGTTGAAGCGGGAGCGAGGAGTGGTGAGCAGTACTTC,CSVEAGARSGEQYF
.,TRBJ2-3,TRBD2,10,TRBV29-1,TGCAGCGTTCGGACTAGCACGCAGTATTTT,CSVRTSTQYF
.,TRBJ2-3,TRBD2,16,TRBV5-4,TGTGCCAGCAGCTTTGGTAGCGGGAGTTGGACAGATACGCAGTATTTT,CASSFGSGSWTDTQYF
.,TRBJ2-3,TRBD2,16,TRBV10-1,TGCGCCAGCAGTGACGGACTAGCGGCTAGCACAGATACGCAGTATTTT,CASSDGLAASTDTQYF
.,TRBJ1-3,.,16,TRBV5-6,TGTGCCAGCAGCTTGGTGAGGGACCAGGCTGGAAACACCATATATTTT,CASSLVRDQAGNTIYF
.,TRBJ1-2,TRBD1,15,TRBV11-1,TGTGCCAGCAGCCGAGGACAGGGGCCGTCCTATGGCTACACCTTC,CASSRGQGPSYGYTF
.,TRBJ2-5,.,11,TRBV5-1,TGCGCCAGCAGCTTTTCTGGGGCCCAGTACTTC,CASSFSGAQYF